The next 23 T cell receptor beta chains were all read from a single sample in a study of T cells in Graves' hyperthyroidism and ophthalmopathy. RNA transcripts provided the source from which TCR beta CDR3 regions were amplified. During a first-round RT-PCR of the TCR CDR3, the HTBI primer set was used. TCRdb used MiXCR to reprocess the multiplex PCR reads, holding one entry per CDR3 protein. This sample has 500,000 to 650,000 distinct CDR3 sequences, with less than 15% found just once. The sequenced sample was blood. Source of these receptors: a woman in her 40s with Graves' hyperthyroidism.

At least ten counts were recorded for this clonotype. The chain links TRBV18 to TRBJ2-7, with D perhaps matching TRBD1 or TRBD2 (5 bases each). Deletions cut 3 bases from V and 3 bases from J, with 18 bases between. The germline CDR1 and CDR2 sequences are KGHSH and LQKENI. The length of the CDR3 is 16 residues. DNA of the CDR3: TGTGCCAGCTCACCGGGACGCCCTTCCTCGGGCTACGAGCAGTACTTC. Encoded protein: CASSPGRPSSGYEQYF.

This clonotype was observed at least ten times. The chain carries TRBV28 and TRBJ2-1; D gene uncertain. Trimming cost V 5 bases and J 0 bases, with 17 bases left between them. Germline CDR1 reads MDHEN; CDR2 reads SYDVKM. The CDR3 is 17 amino acids. The chain's CDR3 is CASSPLIPDRSYNEQFF. CDR3 coding DNA: TGTGCCAGCAGTCCCCTCATCCCGGACCGCTCCTACAATGAGCAGTTCTTC.

V usage is TRBV3-1 and J usage is TRBJ2-1; the match to TRBD2 covers 9 bases. Germline CDR1 reads LGHDT; CDR2 reads YNNKEL (reference sequence). Germline trimming cut 8 bases from V and 8 bases from J; bases unmatched to any gene: 19. The CDR3 sequence is 17 residues long. The CDR3 bases are TGTGCCAGCCGGGGACTAGCAGGAGAGGGGGGTCGCTATGAGCAGTTCTTC. As protein: CASRGLAGEGGRYEQFF.

This clonotype has ten or more counts. The chain joins TRBV28 to TRBJ1-5; 7 bases agree with TRBD1. J gave up 4 bases and V 5 bases, and 11 bases lay outside the gene matches. The CDR3 sequence is 16 residues long. CDR1 is MDHEN, CDR2 SYDVKM, per germline. The chain's CDR3 is CASSETGTAINQPQHF. Here the CDR3 DNA reads TGTGCCAGCAGTGAAACCGGGACAGCTATTAATCAGCCCCAGCATTTT. Looking up the rest from reference TRBV28 and TRBJ1-5 gives the full variable domain: DVKVTQSSRYLVKRTGEKVFLECVQDMDHENMFWYRQDPGLGLRLIYFSYDVKMKEKGDIPEGYSVSREKKERFSLILESASTNQTSMYLCASSETGTAINQPQHFGDGTRLSIL.

This clonotype was recorded at least ten times. The chain joins TRBV6-1 to TRBJ2-7; D possibly corresponds to TRBD1 (6 bases). Trimming pared 2 bases from V and 1 base from J, leaving 12 bases between. Germline-derived CDR1 and CDR2 are MNHNS and SASEGT. This CDR3 is 15 amino acids long. Here the CDR3 reads CASSESRQVSYEQYF. CDR3 in DNA: TGTGCCAGCAGTGAATCCCGACAGGTTTCCTACGAGCAGTACTTC.

In this sample, this clonotype turned up a few times. J is TRBJ2-3 and V is TRBV5-5; 7 positions match TRBD1. Germline-derived CDR1 and CDR2 are SGHKS and YYEKEE (reference sequence). The CDR3 has 16 amino acids. V lost 1 base and J lost 6; bases outside the gene matches: 11. CDR3 amino acids: CASSLPRDSDYDTQYF. Here the CDR3 DNA reads TGTGCCAGCAGCTTGCCCCGGGACAGCGATTACGATACGCAGTATTTT.

This clonotype was picked up many times. The chain is built from TRBV7-3 and TRBJ1-1; TRBD1 matches 8 bases. The CDR3 contains 17 residues. Germline-derived CDR1 and CDR2 are SGHTA and FQGTGA. After removal of 5 bases from V and 0 bases from J, the junction contained 11 bases not matched to a gene. Here the CDR3 DNA reads TGTGCCAGCAGCACAAAGGACAGGGAGAACATGAACACTGAAGCTTTCTTT. This codes for CASSTKDRENMNTEAFF. The whole variable domain, filled in from reference TRBV7-3 and TRBJ1-1, reads GAGVSQTPSNKVTEKGKYVELRCDPISGHTALYWYRQSLGQGPEFLIYFQGTGAADDSGLPNDRFFAVRPEGSVSTLKIQRTERGDSAVYLCASSTKDRENMNTEAFFGQGTRLTVV.

This clonotype was picked up many times. The rearrangement links TRBV12-3 or TRBV12-4 to TRBJ2-7, with D maybe TRBD2 (5 bases). CDR3 length: 16 residues. V lost 0 bases and J 3 bases, leaving 15 bases between the germline ends. The CDR3 reads CASSLAGAGGHYEQYF. The CDR3 nucleotides are TGTGCCAGCAGTTTAGCCGGCGCAGGAGGCCACTACGAGCAGTACTTC.

This clonotype has a handful of counts. CDR3 in amino acids: CSPDRGDEQYF. In DNA form, the CDR3 reads TGCAGCCCAGATCGTGGGGACGAGCAGTACTTC. V is TRBV29-1 and J is TRBJ2-7; D not resolved. The CDR3 is made up of 11 amino acids. Germline V gives CDR1 SQVTM, CDR2 ANQGSEA. Trimming pared 8 bases from V and 5 bases from J, leaving 13 bases between.

This clonotype was seen ten or more times. The V and J genes are TRBV15 and TRBJ2-3; D is ambiguous. Germline values: CDR1 LNHNV, CDR2 YYDKDF (reference sequence). This CDR3 is 13 amino acids long. V lost 8 bases to trimming and J lost 4 bases, with 13 bases between them. The CDR3 DNA follows: TGTGCCACCGGCATACCAGTTTCAGATACGCAGTATTTT. It translates to CATGIPVSDTQYF.

CDR3 in DNA: TGTGCCAGCAGCTTCAGGGGAGATACGCAGTATTTT. Translated: CASSFRGDTQYF. This chain links TRBV13 with TRBJ2-3; D perhaps matches TRBD1 (6 bases). This CDR3 has 12 residues. CDR1 is PRHDT, CDR2 FYEKMQ, per germline (reference sequence). V lost 3 bases and J lost 5, with 6 bases in between. The entire variable domain, with the rest obtained from reference TRBV13 and TRBJ2-3, is as follows: AAGVIQSPRHLIKEKRETATLKCYPIPRHDTVYWYQQGPGQDPQFLISFYEKMQSDKGSIPDRFSAQQFSDYHSELNMSSLELGDSALYFCASSFRGDTQYFGPGTRLTVL.

This clonotype was observed a few times. The rearrangement joins TRBV12-3 or TRBV12-4 to TRBJ1-2; 9 positions match TRBD1. The CDR3 contains 15 residues. J gave up 2 bases and V 5 bases, and 6 bases lay outside the gene matches. In nucleotides, the CDR3 is TGTGCCAGCAGTCCCGGACAGGGGATGAACTATGGCTACACCTTC. This gives the protein CASSPGQGMNYGYTF.

This clonotype was seen many times. The chain carries TRBV12-3 or TRBV12-4 and TRBJ2-5; 8 positions agree with TRBD1. J was trimmed by 5 bases and V by 5 bases; bases with no gene match: 13. The CDR3 sequence is 16 residues long. The CDR3 sequence is CASSPKWTGLGETQYF. Here the CDR3 DNA reads TGTGCCAGCAGTCCTAAATGGACAGGGTTGGGTGAGACCCAGTACTTC.

This clonotype showed up just once. This chain connects TRBV11-2 to TRBJ1-1; D is unresolved. Germline CDR1 and CDR2: SGHAT and FQNNGV. The V gene lost 1 base and the J gene lost 4 bases, with 7 bases spanning the gap. This CDR3 region has 13 residues. The CDR3 is CASSLGDITEAFF. The CDR3 DNA sequence: TGTGCCAGCAGCTTAGGAGACATCACTGAAGCTTTCTTT.

The chain joins TRBV28 to TRBJ2-5; D uncertain. Trimming cost V 3 bases and J 5 bases, with 13 bases left between them. In germline, CDR1 is MDHEN, CDR2 SYDVKM. The CDR3 totals 14 residues. CDR3 bases: TGTGCCAGCAGTTTCCCCAATCTTCCGGAGACCCAGTACTTC. It codes for CASSFPNLPETQYF.

The chain recombines TRBV15 with TRBJ2-7; possible D gene TRBD1, 8 bases. The length of the CDR3 is 16 residues. Trimming removed 5 bases from V and 6 bases from J, with 23 bases in between. The germline CDR1 and CDR2 sequences are LNHNV and YYDKDF (reference sequence). The CDR3 is CATSAGDQGAAAEQYF. The CDR3 coding sequence is TGTGCCACCAGCGCGGGGGATCAGGGGGCGGCGGCCGAGCAGTACTTC.

This chain uses TRBV5-5 with TRBJ2-2, with unresolved D. CDR1 and CDR2 from the germline V gene are SGHKS and YYEKEE (reference sequence). The CDR3 extends over 16 amino acids. V lost 0 bases and J lost 6, with 15 bases in between. The DNA of the CDR3 is TGTGCCAGCAGCTTGGGCGCCCCCGGCCCCGCCGGGGAGCTGTTTTTT. Amino acids: CASSLGAPGPAGELFF.

Note on this clonotype: A much larger clonotype is one base distant, so this may be a read error. The chain joins TRBV10-3 to TRBJ2-2, with 10 nucleotides matching TRBD2. CDR1 and CDR2 from the germline V gene are ENHRY and SYGVKD. CDR3 length: 18 amino acids. V dropped 7 bases and J dropped 0; count of bases not matched to a gene: 11. For the CDR3, the DNA is TGTGCCATCAATGTCCAGGAAGCGGGAGGGACGAACACCGGGGAGCTGTTTTTT. Protein sequence: CAINVQEAGGTNTGELFF.

This clonotype was seen a few times. This chain uses TRBV9 with TRBJ2-5, with TRBD2 matching over 10 bases. Trimming at V came to 5 bases and at J to 4 bases, leaving 8 bases not matched to a gene. CDR1 and CDR2 from the germline V gene are SGDLS and YYNGEE. This CDR3 contains 15 residues. The CDR3 region has the DNA TGTGCCAGCAGTGATGGACTAGCGGATACAGAGACCCAGTACTTC. Its protein is CASSDGLADTETQYF.

This clonotype showed up many times. The gene calls are TRBV7-9 and TRBJ2-2, with a possible D match to TRBD1 (5 bases). The CDR3 runs 13 residues. Deletions cut 4 bases from V and 5 bases from J, with 8 bases between. The germline V gene has CDR1 SEHNR and CDR2 FQNEAQ (reference sequence). The CDR3 region is CASSSQGTGELFF. The DNA for the CDR3 is TGTGCCAGCAGCTCCCAGGGAACCGGGGAGCTGTTTTTT.

The genes are TRBV24-1 and TRBJ1-1; D possibly corresponds to TRBD1 (5 bases). Trimming cost V 8 bases and J 5 bases, with 8 bases left between them. This CDR3 contains 11 residues. Germline values: CDR1 KGHDR, CDR2 SFDVKD. The CDR3 loop reads CATKTGTEAFF. As DNA, the CDR3 is TGTGCCACCAAAACAGGTACTGAAGCTTTCTTT.

This clonotype was counted only a few times. The J gene is TRBJ2-7, the V gene TRBV4-1; TRBD2 is a possible D gene (6 bases). The CDR3 is 14 amino acids. V was clipped by 4 bases and J by 6 bases, with 16 bases between them. The V gene's germline CDR1 is MGHRA and CDR2 YSYEKL. CDR3 region: CASSRPGLPGEQYF. In DNA, the CDR3 is TGCGCCAGCAGCCGCCCGGGACTCCCCGGCGAGCAGTACTTC.

A few counts support this clonotype. The chain recombines TRBV13 with TRBJ1-1; D is unresolved. This CDR3 is built from 16 residues. The V end was cut by 2 bases, the J end by 8 bases, with 21 bases between. The germline gives CDR1 PRHDT, CDR2 FYEKMQ (reference sequence). The CDR3 region has the DNA TGTGCCAGCAGCTTAACATCGGGTTTAGCGGGAGCCGAAGCTTTCTTT. Residues: CASSLTSGLAGAEAFF.